A single sample is the source of the 19 T cell receptor beta chains below, sequenced in a study of T cells in Graves' hyperthyroidism and ophthalmopathy (dated by TCRdb to 2018 to 2020). Library prep was done by multiplex PCR. Sequencing took place on an Illumina HiSeq 2000. Amplification of TCR beta CDR3 regions was carried out from RNA transcripts. A first-round RT-PCR of the TCR CDR3 used the HTBI primer set with the Qiagen OneStep RT-PCR kit. TCRdb's own reprocessing of the public reads used fastp at Q25 and MiXCR and kept productive beta chains. Rows with a matching CDR3 protein are joined into one entry that keeps the most common DNA and genes. The sample has around 450,000 distinct CDR3 sequences on record, roughly 13% of them singletons. The top ten clonotypes cover 5.3% of the sample. The sample taken for sequencing was blood. The receptors here all came from a woman between 18 and 30 years old with Graves' hyperthyroidism.

The sample holds many counts of this clonotype. The rearrangement links TRBV12-3 or TRBV12-4 to TRBJ1-4, with TRBD1 matching 8 bases. The CDR3 contains 15 residues. J gave up 8 bases and V 5 bases, and 10 bases lay outside the gene matches. The chain's CDR3 is CASSPDRAFVEKLFF. In DNA form, the CDR3 reads TGTGCCAGCAGTCCGGACAGGGCGTTTGTCGAAAAACTGTTTTTT.

This clonotype appeared many times. The rearrangement joins TRBV27 to TRBJ2-5; 11 positions agree with TRBD1. This CDR3 is 15 amino acids long. Germline CDR1 MNHEY, CDR2 SMNVEV (reference sequence). The V gene end was trimmed by 5 bases and the J gene end by 5 bases; junction bases not matched to a gene: 7. DNA for the CDR3: TGTGCCAGCAGTCCTGGACAGGGGGCTGAGGAGACCCAGTACTTC. Amino acids: CASSPGQGAEETQYF.

This clonotype has more than one count but fewer than ten. The chain recombines TRBV19 with TRBJ1-5, with no clear D. Trimming took off 4 bases at V and 2 bases at J, with 6 bases between the two ends. This CDR3 region has 13 residues. Looked up from germline, CDR1 is LNHDA and CDR2 is SQIVND (reference sequence). The CDR3: CASSKGRNQPQHF. Here the CDR3 DNA reads TGTGCCAGTAGTAAGGGCCGCAATCAGCCCCAGCATTTT.

This clonotype was seen many times. The chain combines TRBV28 with TRBJ2-4; D possibly matches TRBD1 or TRBD2 (6 bases each). V was clipped by 3 bases and J by 1 base, with 19 bases between them. The CDR3 loop spans 18 amino acids. Germline V lookup: CDR1 MDHEN, CDR2 SYDVKM. The CDR3 nucleotides read TGTGCCAGCAGTTTGTACGGGGGCCCCCTCGGGGCCAAAAACATTCAGTACTTC. It codes for CASSLYGGPLGAKNIQYF.

This clonotype was counted a single time. The chain is built from TRBV7-9 and TRBJ2-2, with unresolved D. V gave up 5 bases and J gave up 4 bases, with 8 bases separating them. The CDR3 is 13 residues long. CDR1 SEHNR and CDR2 FQNEAQ come from the germline V gene (reference sequence). CDR3 residues: CASSEHRTGELFF. CDR3 coding DNA: TGTGCCAGCAGCGAGCACCGCACCGGGGAGCTGTTTTTT.

There are many counts of this clonotype. The V gene is TRBV6-1, the J gene TRBJ2-1; TRBD1 might be the D (5 bases). The CDR3 is 12 amino acids. Trimming took off 8 bases at V and 7 bases at J, with 12 bases between the two ends. Germline loops: CDR1 MNHNS, CDR2 SASEGT. The CDR3 protein is CASSGALNEQFF. For the CDR3, the DNA is TGTGCCAGCTCTGGGGCCTTGAATGAGCAGTTCTTC.

The rearrangement links TRBV3-1 to TRBJ1-1; D ambiguous. The V and J ends lost 0 bases and 5 bases respectively, with 10 bases between them. Germline values: CDR1 LGHDT, CDR2 YNNKEL (reference sequence). The CDR3 sequence is 14 residues long. The CDR3 spells CASSQEYSTTEAFF. CDR3 in DNA: TGTGCCAGCAGCCAAGAGTACAGTACTACTGAAGCTTTCTTT.

This clonotype was observed many times. CDR3 loop: CASSQPGQGLQETQYF. DNA of the CDR3: TGTGCCAGCAGCCAACCGGGACAGGGCCTCCAAGAGACCCAGTACTTC. The genes are TRBV27 and TRBJ2-5, with 9 positions matching TRBD1. The germline CDR1 and CDR2 sequences are MNHEY and SMNVEV (reference sequence). This CDR3 is 16 amino acids long. V gave up 6 bases and J gave up 1 base; unmatched junction bases: 9.

This clonotype was observed a handful of times. The rearrangement joins TRBV28 to TRBJ1-5; no reliable D call. In germline, CDR1 is MDHEN, CDR2 SYDVKM. Trimming stripped 2 bases from V and 7 bases from J, with 15 bases between. The CDR3 is made up of 15 amino acids. This chain's CDR3 is CASSLGGGPEQPQHF. CDR3 in DNA: TGTGCCAGCAGTTTAGGTGGTGGACCGGAACAGCCCCAGCATTTT.

This clonotype showed up just a few times. V gene TRBV25-1 combines with J gene TRBJ2-3; D assignment may be TRBD1 or TRBD2 (5 bases each). This CDR3 has 17 residues. With 5 bases removed from V and 4 bases from J, the gap between germline ends came to 22 bases. CDR1 and CDR2 (germline): MGHDK, SYGVNS. CDR3 loop: CASSRSGRAAGSDTQYF. The CDR3 DNA sequence: TGTGCCAGCAGTCGGTCGGGACGGGCGGCTGGGTCAGATACGCAGTATTTT.

This clonotype was picked up many times. V and J are TRBV12-3 or TRBV12-4 and TRBJ2-4, with 7 bases aligning to TRBD1. The CDR3 runs to 16 residues. With V trimmed by 1 base and J by 1 base, 4 bases remained unmatched. The CDR3 reads CASSLVGQAAKNIQYF. The DNA for the CDR3 is TGTGCCAGCAGTTTAGTAGGACAGGCCGCCAAAAACATTCAGTACTTC.

The chain uses TRBV4-1 and TRBJ2-7; D might be TRBD2 (5 bases). Trimming pared 3 bases from V and 5 bases from J, leaving 14 bases between. CDR1 and CDR2 (germline): MGHRA, YSYEKL. The CDR3 totals 14 residues. CDR3 sequence (DNA): TGCGCCAGCAGCCAGATTTCCGGGGAAGACGAGCAGTACTTC. Its translation is CASSQISGEDEQYF.

The chain couples TRBV7-9 to TRBJ1-2, with 8 bases that match TRBD1. Trimming took 3 bases from V and 6 from J; bases not matched to a gene: 9. CDR1 and CDR2 (germline): SEHNR, FQNEAQ (reference sequence). CDR3 length: 15 residues. Here the CDR3 DNA reads TGTGCCAGCAGCTTCGACAGGGGCCGCGGTAATGGCTACACCTTC. Translated: CASSFDRGRGNGYTF.

This clonotype turned up a few times. The chain recombines TRBV5-6 with TRBJ2-1; the match to TRBD2 covers 7 bases. The CDR3 extends over 14 amino acids. Trimming at V came to 0 bases and at J to 12 bases, leaving 9 bases not matched to a gene. From germline, CDR1 is SGHDT and CDR2 YYEEEE. In DNA form, the CDR3 reads TGTGCCAGCAGCTTGGGGGAGGGGTCAAGGGGGCAGTTCTTC. It yields the protein CASSLGEGSRGQFF.

This clonotype has a handful of counts. The chain joins TRBV7-6 to TRBJ1-3; D ambiguous. The CDR3 length is 14 residues. Germline V gene lookup returns CDR1 SGHVS and CDR2 FNYEAQ. V was cut by 1 base and J by 0 bases, with 4 bases left in between. The chain's CDR3 is CASSLVPSGNTIYF. CDR3 DNA: TGTGCCAGCAGCTTAGTCCCCTCTGGAAACACCATATATTTT.

The V and J genes are TRBV7-3 and TRBJ2-2; 7 bases map to TRBD2. Germline CDR1 reads SGHTA; CDR2 reads FQGTGA. J lost 0 bases, V lost 1 base, and 8 bases had no gene match. CDR3 length: 18 amino acids. The CDR3 DNA follows: TGTGCCAGCAGCTTAAGGCCCCAACTAGCGCCGAACACCGGGGAGCTGTTTTTT. This gives the protein CASSLRPQLAPNTGELFF. The entire variable domain, with the rest obtained from reference TRBV7-3 and TRBJ2-2, is as follows: GAGVSQTPSNKVTEKGKYVELRCDPISGHTALYWYRQSLGQGPEFLIYFQGTGAADDSGLPNDRFFAVRPEGSVSTLKIQRTERGDSAVYLCASSLRPQLAPNTGELFFGEGSRLTVL.

This clonotype was observed at least ten times. V usage is TRBV2 and J usage is TRBJ1-2; D ambiguous. Germline CDR1 and CDR2: SNHLY and FYNNEI. There are 14 residues in the CDR3. V shed 8 bases and J shed 1 base, with 14 bases lying between them. The CDR3 here is CASPISGDNYGYTF. DNA of the CDR3: TGTGCCAGCCCCATTTCGGGAGATAACTATGGCTACACCTTC.

This clonotype was found many times. The gene calls are TRBV20-1 and TRBJ2-3, with TRBD1 matching over 9 bases. The CDR3 has 14 amino acids. CDR1 DFQATT and CDR2 SNEGSKA come from the germline V gene (reference sequence). Trimming at V came to 3 bases and at J to 2 bases, leaving 3 bases not matched to a gene. DNA for the CDR3: TGCAGTGCTAGCAGGGACAGGGCCACAGATACGCAGTATTTT. Amino acid sequence: CSASRDRATDTQYF.

This clonotype was seen many times. The V call is TRBV30, the J call TRBJ1-1, with a weak D call TRBD1 (6 bases). Trimming removed 0 bases from V and 10 bases from J, with 15 bases in between. Germline loops: CDR1 GTSNPN, CDR2 SVGIG (reference sequence). The CDR3 is made up of 13 amino acids. This CDR3 reads CAWSVTGGAPAFF. CDR3 DNA sequence: TGTGCCTGGAGTGTCACCGGGGGGGCACCAGCTTTCTTT.